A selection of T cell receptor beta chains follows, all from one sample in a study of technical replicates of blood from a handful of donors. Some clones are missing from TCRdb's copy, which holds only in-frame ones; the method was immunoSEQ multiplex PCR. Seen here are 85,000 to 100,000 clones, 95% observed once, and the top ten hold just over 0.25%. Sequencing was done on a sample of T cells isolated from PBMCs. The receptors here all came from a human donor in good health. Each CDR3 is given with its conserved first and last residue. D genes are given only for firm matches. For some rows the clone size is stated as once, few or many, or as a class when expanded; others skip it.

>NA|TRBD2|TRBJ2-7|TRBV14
TGTGCCAGCAGCTTCAGCGGGACGGCCGGCTACGAGCAGTACTTC
CASSFSGTAGYEQYF
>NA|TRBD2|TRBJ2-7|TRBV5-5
TGTGCCAGCAGCTCTAGACTAGCGGCAGGCTCCTACGAGCAGTACTTC
CASSSRLAAGSYEQYF
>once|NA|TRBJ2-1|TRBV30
TGTGCCTGGAGTGACCCCAACGGCAATGAGCAGTTCTTC
CAWSDPNGNEQFF
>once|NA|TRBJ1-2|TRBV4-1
TGCGCCAGCAGACCAACCTTTATACAGGATGGCTACACCTTC
CASRPTFIQDGYTF
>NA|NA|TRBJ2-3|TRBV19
TGTGCCAGTAGTATAGCAGGTGACACGGCAGATACGCAGTATTTT
CASSIAGDTADTQYF
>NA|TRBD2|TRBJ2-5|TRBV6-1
TGTGCCACCCTTAGCGGGGGAGGCGTAGAGACCCAGTACTTC
CATLSGGGVETQYF
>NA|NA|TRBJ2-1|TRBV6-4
TGTGCCAGCTACTTCGGGGGCAATGAGCAGTTCTTC
CASYFGGNEQFF
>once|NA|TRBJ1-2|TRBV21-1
TGTGCCAGCAGCGATCGGTGTCGTAGATTCACCTATGGCTACACCTTC
CASSDRCRRFTYGYTF
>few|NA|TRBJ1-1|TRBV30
TGTGCCTGGAGAGGAGTCCCCACTGAAGCTTTCTTT
CAWRGVPTEAFF
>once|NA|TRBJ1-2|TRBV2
TGTGCCAGCAGTGAAGAACAGGGCGATGGCTACACCTTC
CASSEEQGDGYTF
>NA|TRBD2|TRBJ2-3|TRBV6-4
TGTGCCAGCAGTGACCGGGAGGCGAGCACAGATACGCAGTATTTT
CASSDREASTDTQYF
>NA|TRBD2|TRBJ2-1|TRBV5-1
TGCGCCAGCAGCTTGGCAGGGACTAGCTCCTTAGATGAGCAGTTCTTC
CASSLAGTSSLDEQFF
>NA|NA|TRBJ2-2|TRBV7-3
TGTGCCAGCAGCTTACATCAGGGCAGGAGGGAGCTGTTTTTT
CASSLHQGRRELFF